The rows below give T cell receptor beta chains drawn from one sample of a study of OX40 agonist ivuxolimab in advanced cancers. The method was immunoSEQ multiplex PCR; TCRdb's version includes in-frame clones alone and lacks a portion of them. The sample has under 25,000 clones; over 75% are singletons. This specimen consisted of CD4+ or CD8+ T cells sorted from blood, obtained in a trial of the OX40 agonist ivuxolimab. The receptor set was obtained from an adult with an advanced solid tumor such as melanoma, head and neck, liver or kidney cancer. Both conserved end residues are part of each CDR3. D genes are given only for firm matches. Not all rows give a size; the values are once, few, many and, for expanded clones, a class.

clone size	J gene	CDR3 length	V gene	D gene	CDR3 protein	CDR3 DNA
NA	TRBJ2-1	14	TRBV19	NA	CASSSRLVNNEQFF	TGTGCCAGTAGTAGCAGACTAGTGAACAATGAGCAGTTCTTC
NA	TRBJ1-2	12	TRBV19	NA	CASSAREAGYTF	TGTGCCAGTAGTGCCCGGGAGGCGGGCTACACCTTC
once	TRBJ1-2	14	TRBV25-1	NA	CASSDPPGAEGYTF	TGTGCCAGCAGTGATCCACCGGGGGCGGAAGGCTACACCTTC
few	TRBJ2-3	14	TRBV19	NA	CASSMGGRSDTQYF	TGTGCCAGTAGTATGGGGGGCAGGTCAGATACGCAGTATTTT
NA	TRBJ2-3	15	TRBV27	NA	CASSPGLASTDTQYF	TGTGCCAGCAGTCCGGGATTGGCTAGCACAGATACGCAGTATTTT
NA	TRBJ2-1	19	TRBV9	NA	CASSPYRTTTFPSYNEQFF	TGTGCCAGCAGCCCTTATCGAACGACCACATTTCCATCCTACAATGAGCAGTTCTTC
once	TRBJ2-5	17	TRBV5-1	TRBD2	CASSLATASGSGETQYF	TGCGCCAGCAGCTTGGCCACGGCTAGCGGGAGTGGTGAGACCCAGTACTTC
NA	TRBJ2-3	15	TRBV9	NA	CASSVTADLTDTQYF	TGTGCCAGCAGCGTAACCGCCGACCTCACAGATACGCAGTATTTT
NA	TRBJ1-1	15	TRBV27	NA	CASTPRTALNTEAFF	TGTGCCAGCACCCCACGGACAGCCTTGAACACTGAAGCTTTCTTT
once	TRBJ2-7	14	TRBV5-6	NA	CASSRQLTNYEQYF	TGTGCCAGCAGCCGACAGCTTACAAACTACGAGCAGTACTTC
few	TRBJ1-1	11	TRBV20-1	NA	CSASGGVQAFF	TGCAGTGCTAGTGGGGGGGTGCAAGCTTTCTTT
NA	TRBJ1-5	12	TRBV10-3	NA	CAISENNQPQHF	TGTGCCATCAGTGAAAACAATCAGCCCCAGCATTTT
NA	TRBJ2-3	17	TRBV7-9	TRBD2	CASSPGLAGDRTDTQYF	TGTGCCAGCAGCCCCGGACTAGCGGGGGACCGCACAGATACGCAGTATTTT
NA	TRBJ2-3	16	TRBV9	TRBD1	CASSARQGSSTDTQYF	TGTGCCAGCAGCGCCCGACAGGGGTCTAGCACAGATACGCAGTATTTT
few	TRBJ2-6	15	TRBV9	NA	CASSTRGDGANVLTF	TGTGCCAGCAGCACGAGGGGCGATGGGGCCAACGTCCTGACTTTC
NA	TRBJ1-2	13	TRBV2	TRBD1	CASSRQGFRGYTF	TGTGCCAGCAGTAGACAGGGTTTCCGAGGCTACACCTTC
NA	TRBJ1-2	15	TRBV6-6	TRBD1	CASSTGGTGGFGYTF	TGTGCCAGCAGCACAGGCGGGACAGGGGGCTTTGGCTACACCTTC
few	TRBJ2-1	14	TRBV9	TRBD1	CASSVSTGNNEQFF	TGTGCCAGCAGCGTATCGACAGGGAACAATGAGCAGTTCTTC
NA	TRBJ1-2	14	TRBV11-2	NA	CASSPLWSGYGYTF	TGTGCCAGCAGCCCCCTTTGGAGTGGCTATGGCTACACCTTC
NA	TRBJ1-2	13	TRBV2	NA	CAGEGGQQDGYTF	TGTGCCGGAGAGGGAGGACAGCAGGATGGCTACACCTTC
NA	TRBJ1-1	14	TRBV14	NA	CASSQDWGSTEAFF	TGTGCCAGCAGCCAAGATTGGGGGAGCACTGAAGCTTTCTTT
NA	TRBJ1-5	13	TRBV27	NA	CASSLRVAQPQHF	TGTGCCAGCAGTTTAAGAGTGGCTCAGCCCCAGCATTTT
few	TRBJ2-7	15	TRBV5-4	TRBD1	CASSLPSTGRGEQYF	TGTGCCAGCAGCTTACCATCGACAGGGAGAGGCGAACAGTACTTC
NA	TRBJ2-6	15	TRBV13	NA	CASTEWISGANVLTF	TGTGCCAGCACTGAATGGATCTCTGGGGCCAACGTCCTGACTTTC
few	TRBJ1-1	16	TRBV7-8	NA	CASSLRAWGDRTEAFF	TGTGCCAGCAGCCTAAGAGCTTGGGGGGACCGGACTGAAGCTTTCTTT
NA	TRBJ2-3	15	TRBV6-6	TRBD2	CASSSPSGSTDTQYF	TGTGCCAGCAGTTCCCCTAGCGGAAGCACAGATACGCAGTATTTT
few	TRBJ2-5	16	TRBV7-2	TRBD1	CASSFGPRGGEETQYF	TGTGCCAGCAGCTTTGGCCCGAGAGGGGGCGAGGAGACCCAGTACTTC
NA	TRBJ2-3	14	TRBV6-5	NA	CASSYDASTDTQYF	TGTGCCAGCAGTTACGATGCTAGCACAGATACGCAGTATTTT
NA	TRBJ1-6	13	TRBV2	NA	CASRDGDGSPLHF	TGTGCCAGCAGGGACGGGGACGGTTCACCCCTCCACTTT
NA	TRBJ2-1	16	TRBV19	TRBD2	CASSSMTSGGVNEQFF	TGTGCCAGTAGTTCGATGACTAGCGGGGGCGTCAATGAGCAGTTCTTC
NA	TRBJ2-1	15	TRBV7-9	TRBD2	CASSSQAGLDSEQFF	TGTGCCAGCAGCTCACAAGCCGGACTAGATTCGGAGCAGTTCTTC
NA	TRBJ2-2	15	TRBV2	TRBD1	CASRKTGFNTGELFF	TGTGCCAGCAGGAAGACAGGGTTCAACACCGGGGAGCTGTTTTTT
NA	TRBJ2-3	15	TRBV6-5	TRBD2	CASSSPSGSTDTQYF	TGTGCCAGCAGTTCCCCTAGCGGAAGCACAGATACGCAGTATTTT
NA	TRBJ2-5	15	TRBV6-5	TRBD2	CASSRGSSGQETQYF	TGTGCCAGCAGTCGAGGGTCTAGCGGCCAAGAGACCCAGTACTTC
NA	TRBJ2-2	14	TRBV27	NA	CASSLKVGPGELFF	TGTGCCAGCAGTCTGAAAGTGGGTCCCGGGGAGCTGTTTTTT
few	TRBJ2-3	15	TRBV7-2	NA	CASSPDSGGTDTQYF	TGTGCCAGCAGTCCAGACAGCGGAGGCACAGATACGCAGTATTTT
few	TRBJ1-5	14	TRBV2	NA	CASSDIYSNQPQHF	TGTGCCAGCAGTGACATCTATAGCAATCAGCCCCAGCATTTT
NA	TRBJ2-7	12	TRBV5-1	NA	CASSQNTYEQYF	TGCGCCAGCAGCCAAAACACCTACGAGCAGTACTTC
NA	TRBJ1-2	12	TRBV6-1	NA	CASTEGRYGYTF	TGTGCCAGCACTGAGGGCCGCTATGGCTACACCTTC
NA	TRBJ1-3	16	TRBV19	NA	CASSPVRSSRRTTIYF	TGTGCCAGTAGTCCCGTCCGATCCTCCCGACGAACCACCATATATTTT
NA	TRBJ1-1	13	TRBV11-2	NA	CASSLGGDTEAFF	TGTGCCAGCAGCTTAGGAGGAGACACTGAAGCTTTCTTT
NA	TRBJ1-6	15	TRBV2	NA	CASSGTGTDYSPLHF	TGTGCCAGCAGTGGGACCGGGACGGATTATTCACCCCTCCACTTT
NA	TRBJ1-6	15	TRBV30	NA	CAWTKDGPHNSPLHF	TGTGCCTGGACTAAGGACGGCCCCCATAATTCACCCCTCCACTTT
NA	TRBJ2-1	15	TRBV7-9	NA	CASSLEGTAGNEQFF	TGTGCCAGCAGCTTAGAGGGGACAGCGGGCAATGAGCAGTTCTTC
NA	TRBJ2-1	16	TRBV19	NA	CASSAVVGQGGNEQFF	TGTGCCAGTAGCGCTGTGGTAGGACAGGGAGGGAATGAGCAGTTCTTC
NA	TRBJ1-3	15	TRBV19	NA	CASSIEARSGNTIYF	TGTGCCAGTAGTATCGAGGCCCGCTCTGGAAACACCATATATTTT
NA	TRBJ1-6	15	TRBV6-1	TRBD1	CASSGSGTANSPLHF	TGTGCCAGCAGTGGCTCCGGGACAGCTAATTCACCCCTCCACTTT
NA	TRBJ2-1	13	TRBV30	TRBD1	CAWSIPRGRVQFF	TGTGCCTGGAGTATTCCCAGGGGGCGAGTGCAGTTCTTC
NA	TRBJ1-2	13	TRBV10-3	NA	CAIAQDSNYGYTF	TGTGCCATCGCACAGGATTCTAACTATGGCTACACCTTC
NA	TRBJ2-1	17	TRBV5-4	TRBD1	CASSLADRGSWNNEQFF	TGTGCCAGCAGCTTGGCTGACAGGGGGTCGTGGAACAATGAGCAGTTCTTC
NA	TRBJ1-1	14	TRBV30	NA	CAWSVLEGTTEAFF	TGTGCCTGGAGTGTATTAGAAGGAACAACTGAAGCTTTCTTT
NA	TRBJ1-1	14	TRBV6-5	NA	CASSHKQKNTEAFF	TGTGCCAGCAGTCACAAACAGAAGAACACTGAAGCTTTCTTT
few	TRBJ2-5	14	TRBV2	NA	CASSYGLPWETQYF	TGTGCCAGCAGTTATGGACTACCATGGGAGACCCAGTACTTC
NA	TRBJ1-5	13	TRBV7-9	NA	CASSFGGNQPQHF	TGTGCCAGCAGCTTCGGGGGAAATCAGCCCCAGCATTTT
NA	TRBJ1-1	13	TRBV28	NA	CASSPPLTPEAFF	TGTGCCAGCAGTCCACCCCTCACTCCTGAAGCTTTCTTT